Below are 14 T cell receptor beta chains sequenced from a single sample in a study of T cell changes during pregnancy in multiple sclerosis. Using immunoSEQ multiplex PCR, the repertoire was profiled, and TCRdb retains in-frame clones only, with some absent. Among some 77,000 clones listed, just over 90% were seen once. Material: peripheral blood, obtained after pregnancy. The source is a female donor in good health, enrolled as a control in a pregnancy study.

This rearrangement joins TRBV7-9 to TRBJ2-2; D is unclear. Germline assignment: CDR1 SEHNR and CDR2 FQNEAQ (reference sequence). This CDR3 region has 12 residues. V gave up 2 bases and J gave up 5 bases, with 3 bases separating them. CDR3 loop: CASSLSTGELFF. CDR3 nucleotide sequence: TGTGCCAGCAGCTTATCGACCGGGGAGCTGTTTTTT.

The J gene is TRBJ2-1, the V gene TRBV6-1; D gene ambiguous. The length of the CDR3 is 13 residues. Trimming cost V 4 bases and J 2 bases, with 6 bases left between them. Germline CDR1 reads MNHNS; CDR2 reads SASEGT. CDR3 bases: TGTGCCAGCAGTGCACGAGCCTACAATGAGCAGTTCTTC. Encoded protein: CASSARAYNEQFF.

J is TRBJ2-7 and V is TRBV6-6, with 9 bases fitting TRBD1. Germline V gene sequence: CDR1 MNHNY, CDR2 SVGAGI (reference sequence). The CDR3 has 14 residues. V was clipped by 10 bases and J by 0 bases; unmatched bases: 7. The CDR3 protein is CATQGARGSYEQYF. The CDR3 DNA follows: TGTGCCACACAGGGGGCGCGGGGCTCCTACGAGCAGTACTTC.

On this clone: One junction end does not reproduce the germline sequence, and a read error may be involved. The V gene is TRBV5-4, the J gene TRBJ2-7, with 12 bases identical to TRBD2. Germline V lookup: CDR1 SGHNT, CDR2 YYREEE (reference sequence). This CDR3 contains 15 residues. CDR3 DNA: TGCGCCAGCAGCCAAGGACTAGCGGGGAGCTACGAGCAGTACTTC. It encodes CASSQGLAGSYEQYF.

The genes are TRBV18 and TRBJ2-7, with D possibly matching TRBD1 (5 bases). Germline V gives CDR1 KGHSH, CDR2 LQKENI. This CDR3 is built from 14 residues. V was trimmed by 8 bases and J by 2 bases, leaving 16 bases between them. The CDR3 nucleotides read TGTGCCAGCGCGCAAGAAACAGGTACCTACGAGCAGTACTTC. Its protein product is CASAQETGTYEQYF.

Comments on this clone: A read error may produce the germline difference seen at one junction end. The chain couples TRBV6-5 to TRBJ1-5, with 10 bases aligning to TRBD1. Germline CDR1 MNHEY, CDR2 SVGAGI. The CDR3 spans 14 residues. The CDR3 nucleotides read TGTACCAGCAGCCCTGGGACAGGGGATCAGCCCCAGCATTTT. Amino acids: CTSSPGTGDQPQHF.

J is TRBJ2-5 and V is TRBV27, with a possible D match to TRBD2 (6 bases). The V end lost 5 bases, the J end lost 11 bases, and 18 bases lay between the germline ends. This CDR3 is 13 amino acids long. Germline loops: CDR1 MNHEY, CDR2 SMNVEV (reference sequence). CDR3 region: CASSPSSASVQYF. CDR3 coding DNA: TGTGCCAGCAGTCCGTCTAGCGCGAGCGTTCAGTACTTC.

This rearrangement joins TRBV7-8 to TRBJ1-4, with D perhaps matching TRBD1 (6 bases). Trimming pared 5 bases from V and 7 bases from J, leaving 14 bases between. CDR3 length: 14 amino acids. Germline V CDR1 and CDR2: SGHVS, FQNEAQ. The CDR3 region has the DNA TGTGCCAGCAGCATTGACAGGTTCTTTGAAAAACTGTTTTTT. Its protein product is CASSIDRFFEKLFF.

The CDR3 reads CASSESPGEPQHF. For the CDR3, the DNA is TGCGCCAGCAGTGAGTCACCGGGGGAGCCCCAGCATTTT. The V and J genes are TRBV10-1 and TRBJ1-5; TRBD1 might be the D (5 bases). The CDR3 has 13 residues. V lost 0 bases and J lost 8, with 8 bases in between. The V gene's germline CDR1 is WNHNN and CDR2 SYGVQD (reference sequence).

This chain joins TRBV6-4 and TRBJ2-1; 14 bases map to TRBD2. Germline values: CDR1 MRHNA, CDR2 SNTAGT. CDR3 length: 15 residues. The trim removed 6 bases at V and 7 bases at J, leaving 5 bases unmatched. CDR3 sequence: CASSPTSGGANEQFF. CDR3 nucleotide sequence: TGTGCCAGCAGCCCGACTAGCGGGGGGGCGAATGAGCAGTTCTTC.

This clone has a single count. The chain links TRBV5-4 to TRBJ2-7; 7 bases align to TRBD1. The junction had 3 bases not matched to a gene; V was cut back by 0 bases and J by 0 bases. Germline V gene sequence: CDR1 SGHNT, CDR2 YYREEE (reference sequence). This CDR3 spans 15 amino acids. The CDR3 bases are TGTGCCAGCAGCTTGGGGACAGGACTCTCCTACGAGCAGTACTTC. This encodes CASSLGTGLSYEQYF.

The V gene is TRBV28, the J gene TRBJ2-7; 12 positions match TRBD1. V lost 6 bases and J lost 6; bases outside the gene matches: 9. The CDR3 is made up of 15 amino acids. The germline gives CDR1 MDHEN, CDR2 SYDVKM. CDR3 residues: CASRLFRDRGLEQYF. CDR3 sequence (DNA): TGTGCCAGCAGACTATTCCGGGACAGGGGGCTCGAGCAGTACTTC.

This chain links TRBV11-2 with TRBJ2-1; 12 bases match TRBD1. The CDR3 extends over 16 amino acids. Germline V gene lookup returns CDR1 SGHAT and CDR2 FQNNGV. The V and J ends lost 0 bases and 5 bases, in that order; junction bases with no gene match: 2. CDR3 bases: TGTGCCAGCAGCTTAGACCGGGACAGGGGGCACAATGAGCAGTTCTTC. As protein: CASSLDRDRGHNEQFF.

The table lists this clone with many counts. V gene TRBV7-3 combines with J gene TRBJ2-1; 9 nucleotides agree with TRBD2. The CDR3 consists of 13 residues. Germline values: CDR1 SGHTA, CDR2 FQGTGA. The ends lost 5 bases at V and 12 bases at J; junction bases unmatched: 8. The CDR3 DNA sequence: TGTGCCAGCAGCCCTATGCTTAGCGGGGGGCAGTTCTTC. Its translation: CASSPMLSGGQFF.